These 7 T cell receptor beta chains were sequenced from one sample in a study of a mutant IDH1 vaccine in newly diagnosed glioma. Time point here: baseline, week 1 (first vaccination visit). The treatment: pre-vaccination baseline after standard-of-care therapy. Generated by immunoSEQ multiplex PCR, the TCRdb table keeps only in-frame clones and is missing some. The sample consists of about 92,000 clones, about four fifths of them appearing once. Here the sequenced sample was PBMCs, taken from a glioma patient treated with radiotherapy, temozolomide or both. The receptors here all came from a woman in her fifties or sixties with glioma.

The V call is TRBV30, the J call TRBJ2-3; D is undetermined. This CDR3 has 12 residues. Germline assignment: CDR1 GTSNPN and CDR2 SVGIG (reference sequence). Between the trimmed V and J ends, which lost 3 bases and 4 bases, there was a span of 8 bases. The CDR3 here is CAWRGYPDTQYF. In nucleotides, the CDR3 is TGTGCCTGGAGAGGGTACCCAGATACGCAGTATTTT.

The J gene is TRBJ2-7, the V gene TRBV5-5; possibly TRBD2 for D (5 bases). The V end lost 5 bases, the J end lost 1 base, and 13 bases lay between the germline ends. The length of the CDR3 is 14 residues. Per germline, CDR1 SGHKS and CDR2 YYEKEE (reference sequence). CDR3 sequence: CASRAMDFSYEQYF. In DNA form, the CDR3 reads TGTGCCAGCAGGGCCATGGACTTTTCCTACGAGCAGTACTTC.

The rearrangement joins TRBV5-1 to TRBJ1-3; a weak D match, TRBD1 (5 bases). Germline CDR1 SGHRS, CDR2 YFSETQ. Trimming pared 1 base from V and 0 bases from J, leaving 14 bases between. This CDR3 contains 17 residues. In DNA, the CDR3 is TGCGCCAGCAGCTTGTCCGGGGGGGAGAGCTCTGGAAACACCATATATTTT. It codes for CASSLSGGESSGNTIYF.

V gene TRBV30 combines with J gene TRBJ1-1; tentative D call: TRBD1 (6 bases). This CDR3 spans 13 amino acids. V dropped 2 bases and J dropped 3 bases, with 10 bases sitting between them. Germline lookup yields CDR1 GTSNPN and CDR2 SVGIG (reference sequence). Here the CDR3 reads CAWSKGGDTEAFF. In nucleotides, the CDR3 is TGTGCCTGGAGTAAAGGGGGAGACACTGAAGCTTTCTTT.

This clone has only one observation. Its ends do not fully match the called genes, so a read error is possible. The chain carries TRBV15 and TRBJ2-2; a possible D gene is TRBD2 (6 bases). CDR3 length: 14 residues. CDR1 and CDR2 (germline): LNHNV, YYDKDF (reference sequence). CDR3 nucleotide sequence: TGTGCCACCAGCAGAGATGGGGTGAACAAGGAGGGACTTTTT. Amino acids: CATSRDGVNKEGLF.

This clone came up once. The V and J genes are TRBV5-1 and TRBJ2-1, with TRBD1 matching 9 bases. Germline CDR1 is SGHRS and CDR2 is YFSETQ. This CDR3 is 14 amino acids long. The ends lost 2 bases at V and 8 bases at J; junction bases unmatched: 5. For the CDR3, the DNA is TGCGCCAGCAGCTTTTTAGACAGGGGGGATGAGCAGTTCTTC. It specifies CASSFLDRGDEQFF.

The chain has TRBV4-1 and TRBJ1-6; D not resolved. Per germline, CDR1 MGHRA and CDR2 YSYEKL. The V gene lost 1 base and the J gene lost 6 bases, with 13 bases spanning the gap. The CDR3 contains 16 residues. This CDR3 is CASSQVSNNANSPLHF. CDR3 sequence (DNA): TGCGCCAGCAGCCAAGTCAGTAACAACGCTAATTCACCCCTCCACTTT.